The entry below gives a single TCR beta chain sequence along with its context. The sample is drawn from a study of T cell repertoires in aging, cancer and after chemotherapy. Across the study: Pre- and post-chemotherapy samples were paired from glioblastoma patients treated with temozolomide-based therapy.

This CDR3 comprises 13 residues. Germline V CDR1 and CDR2: SGHRS, YFSETQ. The J segment lost 5 bases and the V segment lost 6 bases, leaving 4 bases of the junction unmatched. TCR beta rearrangements were amplified from peripheral blood genomic DNA. Rearranged V-D-J TRB sequences were amplified with a mixed TRB-A/B primer pool. From the multiplex PCR reads, TCRdb called clonotypes with MiXCR, one entry per CDR3 protein. The sample gives 4,000 to 4,500 distinct CDR3 sequences, under 30% of which show up once; about 14% is in the top ten. What was sequenced was blood. V and J are TRBV5-1 and TRBJ2-7; 11 nucleotides match TRBD1. The receptor's source is a human donor with a solid tumor. CDR3 DNA: TGCGCCAGCAACGGACAGGGGGCCAACGAGCAGTACTTC. The encoded protein is CASNGQGANEQYF.